This is a list of T cell receptor beta chains from one sample in a study of blood T cells in healthy people across ages. TCRdb re-called the 5' RACE reads with MiXCR, one entry per CDR3 protein. The sample shows more than 500,000 distinct CDR3 sequences, over 25% of them seen only once. These data also featured in a second study, about T cells of mothers and their children.

Sequencing was carried out using blood. These receptors originate from a boy between 2 and 10 years old in good health. The CDR3 runs from the conserved cysteine through the conserved F or W. The D gene is left open where the match is weak. A row's size may be missing; if present it is once, few, many or a size class.

v_call	clone_size	j_call	d_call	cdr3_aa	cdr3_nt
TRBV20-1	-	TRBJ1-1	-	CSAHTWALTEAFF	TGCAGTGCTCATACTTGGGCTCTCACTGAAGCTTTCTTT
TRBV2	-	TRBJ2-1	-	CASNAVYEDNEQFF	TGTGCCAGCAATGCAGTCTACGAGGACAATGAGCAGTTCTTC
TRBV30	-	TRBJ2-1	TRBD2	CAWSVVVTSHEQFF	TGTGCCTGGAGTGTAGTTGTGACTAGCCATGAGCAGTTCTTC
TRBV6-2/TRBV6-3	few	TRBJ1-1	-	CASSYSSGTLNTEAFF	TGTGCCAGCAGTTACTCCTCCGGGACGTTGAACACTGAAGCTTTCTTT
TRBV7-9	-	TRBJ2-1	TRBD2	CPSSSRLARSYNEQFF	TGTCCCAGCAGCTCCAGACTAGCGAGGTCCTACAATGAGCAGTTCTTC
TRBV2	few	TRBJ1-6	-	CASSGQYNSPLHF	TGTGCCAGCAGTGGACAGTATAATTCACCCCTCCACTTT
TRBV6-1	-	TRBJ1-2	TRBD1	CASRVDRGLYGYTF	TGTGCCAGCAGAGTTGACAGGGGCCTTTATGGCTACACCTTC
TRBV7-2	-	TRBJ2-3	TRBD2	CASRAGTSADTQYF	TGTGCCAGCAGGGCCGGGACTAGTGCAGATACGCAGTATTTT
TRBV4-2	few	TRBJ2-1	-	CASSQDHRYNEQFF	TGTGCCAGCAGCCAAGATCATCGCTACAATGAGCAGTTCTTC
TRBV29-1	-	TRBJ1-1	TRBD1	CSAFLGQGNTEAFF	TGCAGCGCATTCCTGGGACAGGGAAATACTGAAGCTTTCTTT
TRBV9	-	TRBJ2-7	-	CASSVGGATEQYF	TGTGCCAGCAGCGTAGGAGGGGCGACAGAGCAGTACTTC
TRBV7-2	-	TRBJ2-7	-	CASSFRQDPYEQYF	TGTGCCAGCAGCTTTCGTCAGGACCCCTACGAGCAGTACTTC
TRBV7-2	few	TRBJ2-7	TRBD1	CASSLAPFGQGSALSQDEQYF	TGTGCCAGCAGCTTAGCTCCGTTTGGACAGGGGTCGGCCCTCAGCCAGGACGAGCAGTACTTC
TRBV11-2	few	TRBJ1-2	-	CASSSNRAGNYGYTF	TGTGCCAGCAGCTCAAACAGGGCGGGCAACTATGGCTACACCTTC
TRBV13	-	TRBJ2-7	-	CASSSRGYEQYF	TGTGCCAGCAGCTCCCGGGGCTACGAGCAGTACTTC
TRBV11-2	-	TRBJ2-2	-	CASSLIPTSGELFF	TGTGCCAGCAGCTTAATCCCGACTAGCGGGGAGCTGTTTTTT
TRBV7-9	-	TRBJ2-7	TRBD2	CASSLALAGYEQYF	TGTGCCAGCAGCTTAGCGCTAGCGGGTTACGAGCAGTACTTC
TRBV27	-	TRBJ2-7	TRBD2	CASSWTSGSEQYF	TGTGCCAGCAGTTGGACTAGCGGGAGCGAGCAGTACTTC
TRBV29-1	-	TRBJ2-7	-	CSVWIYEQYF	TGCAGCGTTTGGATCTACGAGCAGTACTTC
TRBV4-3	-	TRBJ2-3	-	CASSQLGKDHTDTQYF	TGCGCCAGCAGCCAACTAGGGAAGGACCACACAGATACGCAGTATTTT
TRBV11-2	few	TRBJ2-7	-	CASSHVPQGPPEQYF	TGTGCCAGCAGCCATGTTCCTCAGGGCCCCCCCGAGCAGTACTTC
TRBV20-1	-	TRBJ2-7	TRBD1	CSAMGRQGTVEQYF	TGCAGTGCTATGGGGCGACAGGGGACCGTCGAGCAGTACTTC
TRBV7-9	-	TRBJ2-1	TRBD2	CASSLGLADNEQFF	TGTGCCAGCAGCTTAGGGCTAGCGGACAATGAGCAGTTCTTC
TRBV29-1	-	TRBJ2-1	-	CSVEDVDKQFF	TGCAGCGTTGAAGACGTCGACAAGCAGTTCTTC
TRBV3-1	-	TRBJ2-7	-	CASSPGIFYEQYF	TGTGCCAGCAGCCCCGGGATTTTTTACGAGCAGTACTTC
TRBV7-9	few	TRBJ2-7	-	CASSLVGLSYEQYF	TGTGCCAGCAGCTTAGTGGGATTGTCCTACGAGCAGTACTTC
TRBV7-9	-	TRBJ1-4	-	CASSFNGPEKLFF	TGTGCCAGCAGCTTCAATGGTCCTGAAAAACTGTTTTTT
TRBV12-3/TRBV12-4	few	TRBJ1-2	-	CASSLAGAIHF	TGTGCCAGCAGTTTAGCCGGGGCCATACACTTC
TRBV20-1	-	TRBJ2-1	-	CSATGGPGNEQFF	TGCAGTGCTACCGGAGGGCCGGGGAATGAGCAGTTCTTC
TRBV12-3/TRBV12-4	-	TRBJ2-5	-	CASSLPPGQETQYF	TGTGCCAGCAGCTTACCCCCGGGTCAAGAGACCCAGTACTTC
TRBV25-1	once	TRBJ2-7	-	CASSEFSGGRVFGEQYF	TGTGCCAGCAGTGAATTTTCAGGAGGGCGAGTCTTTGGCGAGCAGTACTTC
TRBV6-1	few	TRBJ2-5	TRBD2	CASSDAELAGALETQYF	TGTGCCAGCAGTGATGCAGAATTAGCGGGAGCCCTCGAGACCCAGTACTTC
TRBV5-1	few	TRBJ1-2	TRBD1	CASSLGDRGLRGYTF	TGCGCCAGCAGCTTGGGAGACAGGGGGCTACGTGGCTACACCTTC
TRBV29-1	-	TRBJ1-5	TRBD1	CSVQGEPNQPQHF	TGCAGCGTACAGGGGGAGCCCAATCAGCCCCAGCATTTT
TRBV27	few	TRBJ2-5	TRBD1	CASRSGTGGETQYF	TGTGCCAGCAGGTCCGGGACAGGGGGGGAGACCCAGTACTTC
TRBV6-6	many	TRBJ1-4	-	CASSNEEKLFF	TGTGCCAGCAGTAATGAGGAAAAACTGTTTTTT
TRBV12-5	-	TRBJ1-2	TRBD1	CASGLVLDRGHRGYTF	TGTGCTAGTGGTTTGGTACTGGACAGGGGGCATAGAGGCTACACCTTC
TRBV12-3/TRBV12-4	few	TRBJ1-1	-	CASSALSGNTEAFF	TGTGCCAGCAGCGCACTTAGCGGGAACACTGAAGCTTTCTTT
TRBV28	few	TRBJ2-7	-	CASSFWSSRAYEQYF	TGTGCCAGCAGTTTTTGGTCCTCACGGGCCTACGAGCAGTACTTC
TRBV20-1	-	TRBJ2-3	-	CSARDASREDTQYF	TGCAGTGCTAGAGATGCTTCTAGGGAGGATACGCAGTATTTT